The T cell receptor (beta chain) under discussion was sequenced for a study of blood T cell repertoires in COVID-19. Study details: T cells, B-cell-depleted T cells, or PBMCs supplied cDNA or gDNA.

The germline V and J ends were trimmed by 3 bases and 1 base, with 9 bases remaining between them. Germline lookup yields CDR1 SNHLY and CDR2 FYNNEI. This CDR3 contains 14 residues. TCRdb's table, derived via immunoSEQ multiplex PCR, lists solely in-frame clones and lacks some. This sample carries 250,000 or so clones, 85% to 90% of them seen once, and the ten largest clones take around 6.5%. What was sequenced was peripheral blood. This chain links TRBV2 with TRBJ1-1; a weak D match, TRBD1 (5 bases). The TCR comes from a man aged 60-69 years with acute or convalescent COVID-19. CDR3 in DNA: TGTGCCAGCAGTGACGTACAGGCGAACACTGAAGCTTTCTTT. It specifies CASSDVQANTEAFF.